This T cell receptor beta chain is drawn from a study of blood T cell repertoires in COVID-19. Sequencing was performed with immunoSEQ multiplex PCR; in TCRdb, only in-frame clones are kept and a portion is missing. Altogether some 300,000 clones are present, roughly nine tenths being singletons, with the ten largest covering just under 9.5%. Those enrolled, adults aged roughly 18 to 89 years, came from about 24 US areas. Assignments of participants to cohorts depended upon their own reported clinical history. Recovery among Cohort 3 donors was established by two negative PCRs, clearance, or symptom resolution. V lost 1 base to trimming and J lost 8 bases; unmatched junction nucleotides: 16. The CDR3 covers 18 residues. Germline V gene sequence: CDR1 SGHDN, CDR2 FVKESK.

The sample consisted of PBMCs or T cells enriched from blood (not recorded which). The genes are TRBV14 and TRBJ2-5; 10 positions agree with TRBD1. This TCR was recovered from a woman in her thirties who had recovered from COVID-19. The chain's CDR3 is CASSQVPGQGTPSTTQYF. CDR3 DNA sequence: TGTGCCAGCAGCCAAGTGCCGGGACAGGGGACGCCTTCTACAACCCAGTACTTC.